These 32 T cell receptor beta chains share one sample of origin, sequenced in a study of blood T cell repertoires in COVID-19. Data came from immunoSEQ multiplex PCR; TCRdb stores just in-frame clones and leaves some out. The sample contains some 200,000 clones, 86% of which appear only once. The material sequenced was peripheral blood. Every receptor here comes from a woman at least 80 years old in a cohort sampled during active or convalescent COVID-19.

The genes are TRBV6-5 and TRBJ1-1, with 10 bases identical to TRBD1. There are 13 residues in the CDR3. Trimming took 8 bases from V and 11 from J; bases not matched to a gene: 11. CDR1 is MNHEY, CDR2 SVGAGI, per germline. CDR3 in DNA: TGTGCCAGCTCGGGACAGGGGAAGTCAAGCGCTTTCTTT. Its translation is CASSGQGKSSAFF.

The chain recombines TRBV29-1 with TRBJ1-5; D is unresolved. CDR1 and CDR2 (germline): SQVTM, ANQGSEA. Trimming pared 4 bases from V and 3 bases from J, leaving 7 bases between. The CDR3 is 12 residues long. This CDR3 is CSVGALNQPQHF. The CDR3 DNA reads TGCAGCGTTGGGGCACTCAATCAGCCCCAGCATTTT.

CDR3 sequence (DNA): TGTGCCAGCAGTCCTTACAGGGAAAATCAGCCCCAGCATTTT. It yields the protein CASSPYRENQPQHF. V usage is TRBV28 and J usage is TRBJ1-5; the D gene is possibly TRBD1 (6 bases). Germline V lookup: CDR1 MDHEN, CDR2 SYDVKM. The CDR3 spans 14 residues. Trimming cost V 5 bases and J 4 bases, with 12 bases left between them. The whole variable domain, remainder taken from reference TRBV28 and TRBJ1-5, is DVKVTQSSRYLVKRTGEKVFLECVQDMDHENMFWYRQDPGLGLRLIYFSYDVKMKEKGDIPEGYSVSREKKERFSLILESASTNQTSMYLCASSPYRENQPQHFGDGTRLSIL.

This chain connects TRBV11-2 to TRBJ2-3; the match to TRBD2 covers 7 bases. The CDR3 is 12 amino acids. Germline trimming cut 5 bases from V and 10 bases from J; bases unmatched to any gene: 6. Germline loops: CDR1 SGHAT, CDR2 FQNNGV. The CDR3: CASSIGLVSQYF. CDR3 DNA: TGTGCCAGCAGCATCGGACTAGTTTCGCAGTATTTT.

Notes on this clone: An end of the junction differs from the germline gene, which may be a read error. This sequence joins TRBV15 and TRBJ2-1, with 8 bases that match TRBD1. CDR3 size: 15 residues. Germline V gene lookup returns CDR1 LNHNV and CDR2 YYDKDF (reference sequence). The CDR3 sequence: CATSRPGQARNGQFF. As DNA, the CDR3 is TGTGCCACCAGCAGACCGGGACAGGCCAGGAATGGGCAGTTCTTC.

The chain joins TRBV5-6 to TRBJ1-1; 9 bases agree with TRBD1. Germline CDR1 and CDR2: SGHDT and YYEEEE. CDR3 length: 15 amino acids. Unmatched junction bases numbered 7, after V lost 4 bases and J lost 3 bases. The CDR3 spells CASSQGQGGHTEAFF. The CDR3 nucleotides are TGTGCCAGCAGCCAGGGACAGGGAGGTCACACTGAAGCTTTCTTT.

The J gene is TRBJ1-1, the V gene TRBV29-1, with D unclear. CDR3 length: 12 amino acids. Between the trimmed V and J ends, which lost 3 bases and 1 base, there was a span of 6 bases. Germline lookup yields CDR1 SQVTM and CDR2 ANQGSEA. In DNA, the CDR3 is TGCAGCGTTGATCGGGGGAACACTGAAGCTTTCTTT. Translating gives CSVDRGNTEAFF. The full variable domain, its missing parts supplied by reference TRBV29-1 and TRBJ1-1, is SAVISQKPSRDICQRGTSLTIQCQVDSQVTMMFWYRQQPGQSLTLIATANQGSEATYESGFVIDKFPISRPNLTFSTLTVSNMSPEDSSIYLCSVDRGNTEAFFGQGTRLTVV.

This chain uses TRBV19 with TRBJ2-1; the match to TRBD2 covers 8 bases. V shed 4 bases, J shed 8 bases, and the junction held 10 bases outside the gene matches. The CDR3 runs 15 residues. The germline gives CDR1 LNHDA, CDR2 SQIVND (reference sequence). The CDR3 coding sequence is TGTGCCAGTAGTAAAGCGGGGGACGGATCGGATGAGCAGTTCTTC. Residues: CASSKAGDGSDEQFF.

The V call is TRBV11-3, the J call TRBJ2-1; weak D call: TRBD1 (5 bases). The germline gives CDR1 SGHNT, CDR2 YENEEA. Between the trimmed V and J ends, which lost 1 base and 5 bases, there was a span of 12 bases. The length of the CDR3 is 15 residues. CDR3 residues: CASSLGTFVNNEQFF. The DNA of the CDR3 is TGTGCCAGCAGCTTAGGGACATTCGTTAACAATGAGCAGTTCTTC.

The chain recombines TRBV6-2 or TRBV6-3 with TRBJ2-7; D may be TRBD2 (5 bases). V shed 2 bases and J shed 7 bases, with 15 bases lying between them. This CDR3 is 14 amino acids long. Germline values: CDR1 MNHEY, CDR2 SVGEGT. The CDR3 sequence: CASSYTPSTGEQYF. As DNA, the CDR3 is TGTGCCAGCAGTTACACTCCCTCGACGGGGGAGCAGTACTTC.

This clone showed up just a few times. The chain is built from TRBV7-2 and TRBJ2-1, with 12 nucleotides matching TRBD2. Germline-derived CDR1 and CDR2 are SGHTA and FQGNSA. The V and J ends lost 4 bases and 5 bases, in that order; junction bases with no gene match: 3. The CDR3 contains 15 residues. This CDR3 is CASSWTSGKNNEQFF. The CDR3, as DNA: TGTGCCAGCAGCTGGACTAGCGGGAAGAACAATGAGCAGTTCTTC.

This sequence joins TRBV6-5 and TRBJ1-2; D may be TRBD1 (5 bases). Trimming took 2 bases from V and 4 from J, leaving 11 bases between them. The V gene's germline CDR1 is MNHEY and CDR2 SVGAGI. The CDR3 runs to 14 residues. The CDR3 DNA reads TGTGCCAGCAGTTACCTCGGGACTCTCTATGGCTACACCTTC. Translation gives CASSYLGTLYGYTF.

This chain connects TRBV5-1 to TRBJ2-2; TRBD1 might be the D (6 bases). Germline V lookup: CDR1 SGHRS, CDR2 YFSETQ. V lost 3 bases and J lost 6, with 15 bases in between. CDR3 length: 15 residues. The CDR3 sequence is CASSSGQLGSGELFF. In nucleotides, the CDR3 is TGCGCCAGCAGCTCCGGACAGCTCGGGTCCGGGGAGCTGTTTTTT.

The J gene is TRBJ2-1, the V gene TRBV10-2, with D possibly matching TRBD1 (6 bases). The CDR3 runs to 12 residues. Trimming pared 10 bases from V and 9 bases from J, leaving 16 bases between. Germline V CDR1 and CDR2: WSHSY, SAAADI. The CDR3 DNA follows: TGCGCCACCGAAAAAGGGGGTTCTGAGCAGTTCTTC. Residues: CATEKGGSEQFF.

V gene TRBV10-3 combines with J gene TRBJ2-1; a weak D match, TRBD2 (7 bases). The CDR3 has 12 residues. The germline gives CDR1 ENHRY, CDR2 SYGVKD. Trimming left V 4 bases short and J 8 bases short, with 9 bases between. CDR3 nucleotides: TGTGCCATCAGTGGAGGGGGGGATGAGCAGTTCTTC. Protein: CAISGGGDEQFF.

This sequence joins TRBV18 and TRBJ2-7; D is unresolved. The germline gives CDR1 KGHSH, CDR2 LQKENI. The V and J ends lost 2 bases and 2 bases respectively, with 13 bases between them. CDR3 length: 15 residues. The CDR3 bases are TGTGCCAGCTCACCATCCGTGATGGCAGCCTACGAGCAGTACTTC. This gives the protein CASSPSVMAAYEQYF.

This chain uses TRBV4-1 with TRBJ2-4; TRBD2 agrees at 16 bases. The trim removed 0 bases at V and 8 bases at J, leaving 7 bases unmatched. CDR1 is MGHRA, CDR2 YSYEKL, per germline. The CDR3 runs 18 residues. DNA of the CDR3: TGCGCCAGCAGCCAAGAGGGACTAGCGGGGGGGCAGGCGGACATTCAGTACTTC. Translation: CASSQEGLAGGQADIQYF.

CDR3 nucleotides: TGCGCCAGCAGCCATTCCGGGACACCAACGAAAGATACGCAGTATTTT. It codes for CASSHSGTPTKDTQYF. The gene calls are TRBV4-1 and TRBJ2-3; D might be TRBD1 (6 bases). Germline lookup yields CDR1 MGHRA and CDR2 YSYEKL. Trimming took 3 bases from V and 5 from J, leaving 18 bases between them. The CDR3 contains 16 residues.

V is TRBV12-5 and J is TRBJ2-1; the match to TRBD2 covers 10 bases. CDR1 is LGHNT and CDR2 is FRNRAP in the germline V gene. V gave up 3 bases and J gave up 6 bases; unmatched junction bases: 5. CDR3 length: 15 residues. The CDR3 is CASGLSSGGLNEQFF. CDR3 nucleotides: TGTGCTAGTGGTTTATCTAGCGGGGGTCTCAATGAGCAGTTCTTC.

This clone showed up many times. The chain has TRBV12-3 or TRBV12-4 and TRBJ1-2, with D uncertain. The CDR3 has 12 amino acids. V shed 4 bases and J shed 4 bases, with 7 bases lying between them. The CDR3 spells CASSSAGYGYTF. DNA of the CDR3: TGTGCCAGCAGTTCCGCGGGCTATGGCTACACCTTC.

This chain links TRBV6-5 with TRBJ1-3, with D tentatively TRBD1 (5 bases). Trimming cost V 6 bases and J 2 bases, with 14 bases left between them. CDR1 is MNHEY and CDR2 is SVGAGI in the germline V gene. The CDR3 spans 15 residues. For the CDR3, the DNA is TGTGCCAGCAGGCACGCCGGGACTGCTGGAAACACCATATATTTT. Translating gives CASRHAGTAGNTIYF.

The chain uses TRBV27 and TRBJ1-5; the D is unclear. V shed 3 bases and J shed 5 bases, with 20 bases lying between them. Germline V CDR1 and CDR2: MNHEY, SMNVEV (reference sequence). The CDR3 is 17 residues long. CDR3 protein: CASSLVRGRKSDQPQHF. The CDR3 DNA sequence: TGTGCCAGCAGTTTGGTCCGTGGGAGGAAATCGGATCAGCCCCAGCATTTT.

The chain uses TRBV6-5 and TRBJ1-2, with D perhaps matching TRBD1 (5 bases). V lost 6 bases and J 3 bases, leaving 11 bases between the germline ends. CDR1 is MNHEY, CDR2 SVGAGI, per germline. The CDR3 is 13 amino acids. CDR3 sequence: CASSLDRDYGYTF. The CDR3 DNA is TGTGCCAGCAGCCTCGACAGAGACTATGGCTACACCTTC.

The chain couples TRBV30 to TRBJ1-1, with D maybe TRBD1 (6 bases). Looked up from germline, CDR1 is GTSNPN and CDR2 is SVGIG (reference sequence). There are 13 residues in the CDR3. V gave up 0 bases and J gave up 6 bases, with 11 bases separating them. The CDR3 coding sequence is TGTGCCTGGAGTGTACAGGGACACTCTGAAGCTTTCTTT. Its translation: CAWSVQGHSEAFF.

The chain recombines TRBV19 with TRBJ2-5; 10 bases are shared with TRBD2. Germline V gene lookup returns CDR1 LNHDA and CDR2 SQIVND (reference sequence). CDR3 length: 16 amino acids. J gave up 3 bases and V 3 bases, and 7 bases lay outside the gene matches. The CDR3 nucleotides are TGTGCCAGTAGTATTCCCTGGACTAGCGGAGAAGAGACCCAGTACTTC. This codes for CASSIPWTSGEETQYF.

The chain joins TRBV19 to TRBJ1-3, with a possible D match to TRBD1 (6 bases). Germline assignment: CDR1 LNHDA and CDR2 SQIVND (reference sequence). This CDR3 is 15 amino acids long. V lost 6 bases to trimming and J lost 0 bases, with 12 bases between them. The CDR3 is CASRDTGYSGNTIYF. The DNA for the CDR3 is TGTGCCAGTAGAGATACAGGGTACTCTGGAAACACCATATATTTT.

The genes are TRBV3-1 (or the pseudogene TRBV3-2) and TRBJ2-1; 13 bases match TRBD2. V lost 6 bases to trimming and J lost 8 bases; unmatched junction nucleotides: 7. The CDR3 runs to 15 residues. Germline lookup yields CDR1 LGHDT and CDR2 YNNKEL (reference sequence). CDR3: CASSPGTSGTYEQFF. DNA for the CDR3: TGTGCCAGCAGTCCCGGGACTAGCGGGACCTATGAGCAGTTCTTC.

The chain uses TRBV7-8 and TRBJ1-6; D possibly corresponds to TRBD1 (5 bases). V was pared by 6 bases and J by 7 bases, with 16 bases between. This CDR3 has 15 residues. Germline lookup yields CDR1 SGHVS and CDR2 FQNEAQ. CDR3 loop: CASSITGVRNSPLHF. CDR3 coding DNA: TGTGCCAGCAGTATAACGGGGGTGAGGAATTCACCCCTCCACTTT.

This rearrangement joins TRBV10-3 to TRBJ2-2, with unresolved D. There are 16 residues in the CDR3. The germline V and J ends were trimmed by 0 bases and 0 bases, with 8 bases remaining between them. Germline V gene lookup returns CDR1 ENHRY and CDR2 SYGVKD. The CDR3 nucleotides are TGTGCCATCAGTGAGTCGGGCAGCTCGAACACCGGGGAGCTGTTTTTT. Translation gives CAISESGSSNTGELFF.

CDR3 residues: CSARVPIAFF. CDR3 sequence (DNA): TGCAGTGCTAGAGTCCCCATAGCTTTCTTT. This chain connects TRBV20-1 to TRBJ1-1; D remains ambiguous. Looked up from germline, CDR1 is DFQATT and CDR2 is SNEGSKA (reference sequence). V lost 1 base to trimming and J lost 10 bases, with 7 bases between them. The CDR3 extends over 10 amino acids.

The chain is built from TRBV10-3 and TRBJ1-2; no firm D call. The V end was cut by 4 bases, the J end by 8 bases, with 14 bases between. The CDR3 has 13 residues. The germline V gene has CDR1 ENHRY and CDR2 SYGVKD. Here the CDR3 DNA reads TGTGCCATCAGTGGAGGCCCTGGTAACGGCTACACCTTC. This encodes CAISGGPGNGYTF.

The rearrangement uses TRBV12-5 and TRBJ1-6, with unresolved D. Trimming took off 0 bases at V and 7 bases at J, with 4 bases between the two ends. The CDR3 loop spans 13 amino acids. Germline CDR1 LGHNT, CDR2 FRNRAP. The CDR3: CASGLVRNSPLHF. CDR3 sequence (DNA): TGTGCTAGTGGTTTGGTACGGAATTCACCCCTCCACTTT.